Included here is one T cell receptor beta chain sequence, with context. This entry is derived from a study of cytomegalovirus exposure and HLA in healthy donors. On the study more broadly: Most donors, 80% to 90% of over 300 genotyped, fell in the Caucasian-associated ancestry cluster.

The PCR made use of 60 Vbeta and 13 Jbeta primers. The protocol was immunoSEQ multiplex PCR, while the TCRdb copy is restricted to in-frame clones and leaves out a portion. The profile shows tens of thousands of clones, about 70% of them singletons. Trimming removed 4 bases from V and 7 bases from J; junction bases left unmatched: 10. The CDR3 sequence is 15 residues long. The germline CDR1 and CDR2 sequences are SGHDT and YYEEEE. This clonotype originated in a woman aged 30 to 39 in good health and CMV-seropositive. The sequenced sample was PBMCs. The V gene is TRBV5-6, the J gene TRBJ2-7, with TRBD2 matching 11 bases. This CDR3 is CASSPRLAGSVEQYF. The CDR3 DNA reads as TGTGCCAGCAGCCCCAGACTAGCGGGGTCCGTGGAGCAGTACTTC.